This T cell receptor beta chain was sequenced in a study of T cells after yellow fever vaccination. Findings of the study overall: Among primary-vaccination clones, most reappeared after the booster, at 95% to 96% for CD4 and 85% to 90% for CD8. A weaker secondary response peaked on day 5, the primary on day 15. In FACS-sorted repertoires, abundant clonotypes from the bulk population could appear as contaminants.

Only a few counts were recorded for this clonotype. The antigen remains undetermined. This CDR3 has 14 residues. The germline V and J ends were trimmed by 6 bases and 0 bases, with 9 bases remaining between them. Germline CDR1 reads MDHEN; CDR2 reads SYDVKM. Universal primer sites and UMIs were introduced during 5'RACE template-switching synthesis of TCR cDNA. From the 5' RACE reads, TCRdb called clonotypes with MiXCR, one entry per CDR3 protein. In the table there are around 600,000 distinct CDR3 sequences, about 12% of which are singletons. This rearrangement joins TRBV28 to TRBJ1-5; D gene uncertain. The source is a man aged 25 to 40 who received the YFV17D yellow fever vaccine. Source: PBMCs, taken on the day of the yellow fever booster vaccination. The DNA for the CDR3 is TGTGCCAGCAGCTCGATGTATAGCAATCAGCCCCAGCATTTT. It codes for CASSSMYSNQPQHF.